This T cell receptor beta chain stems from a study of blood T cell repertoires in COVID-19. Germline assignment: CDR1 SGHVS and CDR2 FQNEAQ. This CDR3 spans 13 amino acids. V was pared by 5 bases and J by 2 bases, with 8 bases between. As originally analysed: Amplifying reference gene primers gave estimates of nucleated cell counts. The table came from immunoSEQ multiplex PCR; TCRdb's copy has only in-frame clones and leaves some out. The V and J calls and clone size were taken over from that table, and D and trimming were inferred from the DNA. The sample records roughly 210,000 clones, about nine tenths being singletons.

Input material: PBMCs or T cells enriched from blood (not recorded which). The V call is TRBV7-8, the J call TRBJ2-3; no clear D gene. The source is a young man in a cohort exposed to, infected with or recovered from COVID-19 (not recorded which). CDR3 bases: TGTGCCAGCAGCCCCGAGCCCACAGATACGCAGTATTTT. Its protein is CASSPEPTDTQYF.